These 10 T cell receptor beta chains came from one sample sequenced in a study of blood T cell repertoires in COVID-19. Assay: immunoSEQ multiplex PCR; the TCRdb copy retains only in-frame clones and omits some. This sample yields about 430,000 clones, of which roughly 90% are seen a single time; over 0.9% belongs to the top ten. The material sequenced was PBMCs or T cells enriched from blood (not recorded which). The receptors shown here come from a woman in her 30s with acute COVID-19.

This clone was seen only once. This rearrangement joins TRBV3-1 (or the pseudogene TRBV3-2) to TRBJ2-7, with D perhaps TRBD2 (5 bases). The germline V gene encodes CDR1 LGHDT and CDR2 YNNKEL (reference sequence). There are 14 residues in the CDR3. The V gene lost 0 bases and the J gene lost 2 bases, with 8 bases spanning the gap. CDR3 protein: CASSQDPGTYEQYF. The CDR3 bases are TGTGCCAGCAGCCAAGATCCGGGGACCTACGAGCAGTACTTC.

The J gene is TRBJ2-3, the V gene TRBV7-3; 7 nucleotides match TRBD1. Per the germline V gene, CDR1 is SGHTA and CDR2 is FQGTGA. The V segment lost 4 bases and the J segment 2 bases; nucleotides outside the gene matches: 6. This CDR3 has 15 residues. The CDR3 loop is CASSSGQASTDTQYF. The CDR3 DNA reads as TGTGCCAGCAGCTCAGGACAGGCTTCCACAGATACGCAGTATTTT.

This sequence joins TRBV5-1 and TRBJ1-1, with D uncertain. The V and J ends lost 0 bases and 1 base respectively, with 7 bases between them. This CDR3 spans 14 amino acids. From germline, CDR1 is SGHRS and CDR2 YFSETQ. The CDR3 nucleotides are TGCGCCAGCAGCTTGGATTCAGGGAACACTGAAGCTTTCTTT. Protein product: CASSLDSGNTEAFF.

The chain combines TRBV5-4 with TRBJ1-1; D unresolved. Germline CDR1 is SGHNT and CDR2 is YYREEE (reference sequence). Trimming took 4 bases from V and 4 from J, leaving 11 bases between them. There are 13 residues in the CDR3. CDR3 residues: CASSRGRATEAFF. CDR3 sequence (DNA): TGTGCCAGCAGCCGGGGTCGGGCCACTGAAGCTTTCTTT.

In DNA form, the CDR3 reads TGTGCCAGCAGTTGGGAGGCTAGCGGGTTGGCGGAGACCCAGTACTTC. Protein product: CASSWEASGLAETQYF. V and J are TRBV6-2 or TRBV6-3 and TRBJ2-5; 8 bases are shared with TRBD2. V was clipped by 4 bases and J by 5 bases; unmatched bases: 12. The germline V gene encodes CDR1 MNHEY and CDR2 SVGEGT. There are 16 residues in the CDR3.

Note on this clone: A read error may produce the germline difference seen at one junction end. The rearrangement links TRBV28 to TRBJ2-5, with 15 bases identical to TRBD2. CDR3 length: 16 residues. Germline-derived CDR1 and CDR2 are MDHEN and SYDVKM. The chain's CDR3 is CASGLGLAGGQETQYF. CDR3 coding DNA: TGTGCCAGCGGTTTAGGACTAGCGGGGGGGCAGGAGACCCAGTACTTC.

The chain has TRBV5-1 and TRBJ2-3; 12 bases match TRBD2. J was trimmed by 3 bases and V by 4 bases; bases with no gene match: 9. From germline, CDR1 is SGHRS and CDR2 YFSETQ. CDR3 size: 17 residues. CDR3 in amino acids: CASSAEGLAGGTDTQYF. The CDR3 region has the DNA TGCGCCAGCAGCGCGGAGGGGCTAGCGGGGGGGACAGATACGCAGTATTTT.

The V and J genes are TRBV19 and TRBJ2-5; TRBD2 aligns across 10 bases. Unmatched junction bases numbered 14, after V lost 5 bases and J lost 5 bases. Per germline, CDR1 LNHDA and CDR2 SQIVND (reference sequence). The CDR3 has 17 residues. The CDR3 DNA reads as TGTGCCAGTAGTCCCCGGGAAGCGGGGGGGCCCGGCGAGACCCAGTACTTC. Its protein product is CASSPREAGGPGETQYF.

The rearrangement joins TRBV3-1 (or the pseudogene TRBV3-2) to TRBJ2-2; D might be TRBD2 (6 bases). V was shortened by 1 base and J by 3 bases, with 12 bases between the two germline ends. Germline lookup yields CDR1 LGHDT and CDR2 YNNKEL (reference sequence). CDR3 length equals 16 residues. CDR3 nucleotides: TGTGCCAGCAGCCAAGGTGGTGGAGGGTACACCGGGGAGCTGTTTTTT. This codes for CASSQGGGGYTGELFF.

This clone was seen a single time. This chain links TRBV18 with TRBJ1-4, with D perhaps matching TRBD1 (5 bases). With 4 bases removed from V and 3 bases from J, the gap between germline ends came to 6 bases. Looked up from germline, CDR1 is KGHSH and CDR2 is LQKENI. This CDR3 has 13 residues. The CDR3 region is CASSQGPNEKLFF. The CDR3 bases are TGTGCCAGCTCACAGGGGCCTAATGAAAAACTGTTTTTT. The whole variable domain, remainder taken from reference TRBV18 and TRBJ1-4, is NAGVMQNPRHLVRRRGQEARLRCSPMKGHSHVYWYRQLPEEGLKFMVYLQKENIIDESGMPKERFSAEFPKEGPSILRIQQVVRGDSAAYFCASSQGPNEKLFFGSGTQLSVL.